What follows are 2 T cell receptor beta chains derived from one specimen sequenced in a study of T cells in Graves' hyperthyroidism and ophthalmopathy. RNA transcripts served as the template for amplifying TCR beta CDR3 regions. The HTBI primer set drove a first-round RT-PCR of the TCR CDR3. TCRdb used MiXCR to reprocess the multiplex PCR reads, holding one entry per CDR3 protein. The table includes fewer than 500,000 distinct CDR3 sequences, under 15% detected once. Specimen: blood. These receptor sequences come from a man aged 18 to 30 with Graves' ophthalmopathy.

This clonotype was counted only a few times. V and J are TRBV9 and TRBJ1-5; possibly TRBD1 for D (6 bases). V lost 5 bases and J 2 bases, leaving 20 bases between the germline ends. The CDR3 sequence is 17 residues long. Germline CDR1 and CDR2: SGDLS and YYNGEE. The CDR3: CASSSGQPRTGNQPQHF. The CDR3 coding sequence is TGTGCCAGCAGTTCTGGACAGCCCCGGACGGGCAATCAGCCCCAGCATTTT.

Concerning this clonotype itself: Since a much larger clone is just one base distant, this may be a read error. The chain employs TRBV27 and TRBJ1-2; D ambiguous. The CDR3 totals 12 residues. Trimming took 5 bases from V and 5 from J, leaving 9 bases between them. Germline CDR1 reads MNHEY; CDR2 reads SMNVEV (reference sequence). The CDR3 here is CASSEAAYGYTF. CDR3 DNA: TGTGCCAGCAGTGAAGCCGCGTATGGCTACACCTTC.